This T cell receptor (beta chain) was recovered during a study of cytomegalovirus exposure and HLA in healthy donors (dated by TCRdb to the late 2010s). Turning to the overall study: An earlier analysis of 587 of the donors reported 250 to 350 Gb of sequence data and around 120 million unique TCR beta sequences obtained from around 180 million T cells. An early release covering just under 650 HLA-typed donors comprised approximately 290 gigabases of sequencing data and around 85 million unique TCR sequences. Of the roughly 390 genotyped donors, about 80% fell in the genetic ancestry cluster associated with self-reported Caucasian donors. The study was designed to test whether signatures of past pathogen exposure could be identified by cataloging public T cell receptors. The study used immunosequencing to profile the T cell repertoires of more than 650 subjects and linked those repertoires to cytomegalovirus serostatus. In addition to the first cohort of 666 subjects, a separate validation cohort of over 90 different subjects was used. To predict cytomegalovirus infection status, the study combined high-throughput TCR immunosequencing, statistical association of individual TCRs with disease status, and machine learning. In a later analysis, previously published TCR beta repertoires from fewer than 750 donors were re-analyzed and high-resolution HLA genotyping was added so that TCR occurrence patterns could be studied. Rather than using new phenotypic data, the later analysis identified candidate immune exposures from TCR beta sequences and from how often those sequences occurred across donors. To decide whether each TCR beta V gene segment behaved as functional or pseudogenic, an earlier analysis of approximately 590 of the donors relied on high-throughput TCR beta sequencing. Donor age, sex, ethnicity and CMV serostatus were compiled together with the repertoire data. A later genetic analysis took genome-wide SNP genotypes for about three fifths of the 666 donors and used that subset as a discovery cohort. All discovery cohort repertoires had been generated using a single sequencing platform. Both class I and class II loci were covered by HLA typing, at four-digit resolution. The number of donors typed differed by locus, with roughly 629-640 for A, B, C, DRB1 and DQB1, roughly 520 for DQA1, 600 to 610 for DPA1, and over 400 for DPB1. A handful of DR-DQ haplotypes were handled as single units for association and clustering because linkage in the cohort was strong. Among about 370 genotyped donors of the cohort, an average of about 240,000 unique TCR beta nucleotide sequences was sequenced per donor, of which 15% to 20% were non-productive. Findings and caveats that apply to the study as a whole: A cluster of highly shared sequence variants was judged likely to be a technical artifact of the sequencing pipeline. A later analysis reported that several top co-occurrence clusters appeared linked to parvovirus B19, influenza, CMV and Epstein-Barr virus. Linkage disequilibrium might explain the correlated functional status among segregating V segments, but an unknown experimental factor could not be ruled out. A later genetic analysis reported fewer N-insertions in productive TCRs among donors in an Asian-associated ancestry cluster than the roughly 700-donor mean. When HLA alleles, especially DR and DQ, strongly co-occurred, TCR associations were difficult to assign to individual alleles. In an earlier analysis of about 600 of the donors, most TCR beta V segments appeared in productive rearrangements about 87% or about 30% of the time, broadly matching IMGT annotations. Because some donors lacked HLA typing at each locus, the association tests relied only on the typed subset. V-gene and J-gene trimming of TCR beta chains was associated with a missense DCLRE1C variant in a later genetic analysis, and the association was replicated in an independent cohort. Specific HLA alleles were associated with 18,000 or so TCR beta sequences at a false discovery rate of 0.05 in a later analysis. Because counts were too low, around 18 rarely observed V segments, including chromosome 9 orphons, were left out of the earlier analysis of some 640 of the donors. A later analysis found that HLA-associated TCR beta chains were more clonally expanded and had lower generation probabilities than equally common non-associated chains. The presence/absence analyses assumed that sequencing depth was roughly uniform across donors, and that assumption may not be true. Immune exposure information for the cohort was limited to CMV serostatus. The cohort was sequenced for TCR beta chains only, and without alpha or paired-chain data the features that could be detected were limited. In vitro tests confirmed that a few of the cytomegalovirus-associated TCR beta chains recognize cytomegalovirus antigens. A further reported finding was that TCR beta sequences accurately predicted the HLA-A and HLA-B alleles for most subjects in the first cohort. Most CMV-associated TCR beta chains appeared to be HLA-restricted in a later analysis, and the HLA associations seemed to be driven largely by CMV exposure. It was suggested by the authors that the approach could potentially be generalized to other disease states and immunological phenotypes. While some public TCRs were present in many individuals, most TCR sequences turned up only very rarely across donors. According to a later analysis, TCR association rates differed among HLA loci, with DRB1 alleles showing the most associated TCRs and HLA-C alleles showing the fewest. In both the original and validation cohorts, the classifier was reported to diagnose cytomegalovirus status with high specificity and sensitivity. In the study, roughly 160 TCR beta chains were listed as associated with cytomegalovirus.

A note on this clone: Its target antigen remains unknown. No base qualities exist here, and no much larger clone lies one base off it.

Library preparation used the immunoSEQ multiplex PCR assay. The multiplex PCR relied on a mix of 60 forward primers for TCR Vbeta segments and 13 reverse primers for TCR Jbeta segments. A multiplex PCR assay on genomic DNA amplified the CDR3 region of rearranged TCR beta genes. The amplified TCR beta libraries were sequenced on the Illumina HiSeq System as 87-base-pair reads. Turning to the authors' computational methods: In a later analysis, some 80 million unique TCR beta chains were counted across the roughly 610 repertoires, and around 10 million of these chains were shared by at least two donors. A nearest-neighbor algorithm error-corrected the raw reads and collapsed the reads into unique sequences, merging closely related sequences to remove PCR and sequencing errors. V, D and J gene segments were assigned by aligning CDR3 sequences to IMGT reference sequences. For a sequence to be retained, a match of at least six nucleotides was required to both a V gene segment and a J gene segment. Rearrangements were called productive when the CDR3 lacked stop codons and stayed in frame with V and J; all others were non-productive. Following IMGT convention, CDR3 was defined as the stretch from the second conserved V-encoded cysteine to the conserved J-encoded phenylalanine. The earlier analysis of some 540 of the donors excluded any sequence lacking an unambiguous match to a single V gene segment. An earlier analysis of several hundred of the donors called V segments functional above 56.7% productive rearrangements and segregating when the between-donor standard deviation exceeded 5%. A statistical classification framework was built for diagnosing cytomegalovirus status from the catalog of TCR beta chain sequences. A later analysis assigned V and J genes by comparing TCR nucleotide sequences with IMGT/GENE-DB human TR gene sequences. A later analysis assigned CDR3 sequences and most-parsimonious VDJ recombination scenarios with the TCRdist pipeline. In a later analysis, each TCR beta chain was defined by its CDR3 amino acid sequence together with its V-gene family, and reads lacking a unique V-gene family were excluded. To address suspected cross-contamination and a sequencing artifact, a later analysis removed 550 to 750 highly shared, low-generation-probability nucleotide sequences. For each public chain, a later analysis derived a clonal expansion index from normalized ranks of inferred template counts within each repertoire. Generation probabilities in a later analysis came from a VDJ recombination model fitted to out-of-frame rearrangements, and those results were checked against IGoR. In a later analysis, hypergeometric tests were used to score TCR-TCR, TCR-HLA and TCR-CMV co-occurrence, with a repertoire-size bias correction applied to TCR pairs. A later analysis estimated false discovery rates by permuting HLA or CMV assignments 20 times. In a later analysis, co-occurring TCRs were grouped with DBSCAN, and TCRdist sequence similarity was added when clustering was performed within HLA-allele-positive subsets. Co-occurrence clustering excluded repertoires with fewer than 30,000 or more than 120,000 public chains, plus five with anomalous nucleotide sharing. The table was pulled from immuneACCESS by TCRdb, which kept in-frame rearrangements only. Such tables lose some clones; where checked, under half of the loss comes from unresolved V genes, and the rest has no known cause. That table furnishes V, J and clone size, whereas the DNA furnished D and trimming. Across this sample there are 90,000 to 120,000 clones, with about 79% seen only once. The ten largest clones capture over 2.5% of the sample.

The cohort comprised 710 or so healthy bone marrow donors. Cohort members were all nominally healthy when sampled, although unrecorded immune exposures were likely present. The donor tested CMV seropositive, placing the donor among the roughly 300 seropositive members of the cohort. A peripheral blood sample was collected from each donor, and TCR beta sequencing was performed on peripheral blood mononuclear cells. The Qiagen DNeasy Blood Extraction Kit was used to extract genomic DNA from the blood cell samples. The origin of this receptor is a man in his fifties or sixties in good health and CMV-seropositive. The source material was PBMCs.

The CDR3: CASSYGGGMNTEAFF. The sequence in DNA is TGTGCCAGCAGTTATGGGGGAGGAATGAACACTGAAGCTTTCTTT. The receptor chain draws on TRBV6-5 and TRBJ1-1; tentative D gene TRBD1, with 5 bases matching. Including the terminal cysteine and phenylalanine, the CDR3 comprises 15 residues. The only DNA kept is the CDR3, 45 bases in frame from the first base. The junction carries 11 bases between V and J, which are trimmed by 3 bases and 0 bases respectively. Per the germline V gene, MNHEY is the CDR1 and SVGAGI is the CDR2.